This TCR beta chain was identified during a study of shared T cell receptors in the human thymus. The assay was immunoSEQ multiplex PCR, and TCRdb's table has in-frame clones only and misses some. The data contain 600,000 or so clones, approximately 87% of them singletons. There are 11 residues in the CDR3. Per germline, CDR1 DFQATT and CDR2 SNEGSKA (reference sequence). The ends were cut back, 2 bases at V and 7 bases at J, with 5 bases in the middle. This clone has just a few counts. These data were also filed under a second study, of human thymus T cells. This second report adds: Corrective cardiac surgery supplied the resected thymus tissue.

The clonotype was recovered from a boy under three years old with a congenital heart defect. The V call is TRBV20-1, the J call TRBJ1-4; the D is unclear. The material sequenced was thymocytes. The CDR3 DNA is TGCAGTGCTAGACAGGTTGAAAAACTGTTTTTT. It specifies CSARQVEKLFF.